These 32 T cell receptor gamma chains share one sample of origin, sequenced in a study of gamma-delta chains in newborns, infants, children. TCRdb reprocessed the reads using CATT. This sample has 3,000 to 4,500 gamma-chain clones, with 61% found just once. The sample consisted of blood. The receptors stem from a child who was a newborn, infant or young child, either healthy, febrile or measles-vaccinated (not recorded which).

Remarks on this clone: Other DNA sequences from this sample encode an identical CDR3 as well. CDR3 region: CALWEVQTELGKKIKVF. The CDR3 nucleotides read TGTGCCTTGTGGGAGGTGCAAACAGAGTTGGGCAAAAAAATCAAGGTATTT. The chain uses TRGV9 and TRGJP. The J gene was missing in TCRdb and was found by matching the end of the DNA to germline. The germline V gene has CDR1 GITISATS and CDR2 ISYDGTV (reference sequence). The CDR3 extends over 17 amino acids. V was clipped by 0 bases and J by 6 bases; unmatched bases: 5.

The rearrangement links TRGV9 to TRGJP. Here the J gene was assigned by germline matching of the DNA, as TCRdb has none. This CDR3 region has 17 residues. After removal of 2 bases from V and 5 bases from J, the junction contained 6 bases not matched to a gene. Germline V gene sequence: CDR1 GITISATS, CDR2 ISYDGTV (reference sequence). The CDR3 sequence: CALWEGVKELGKKIKVF. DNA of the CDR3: TGTGCCTTGTGGGAGGGGGTTAAAGAGTTGGGCAAAAAAATCAAGGTATTT.

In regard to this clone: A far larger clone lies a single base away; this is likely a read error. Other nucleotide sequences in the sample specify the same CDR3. The CDR3 nucleotides are TGTGCCTTGTGGGAGCGAGAGTTGGGCAAAAAAATCAAGGTATTT. It codes for CALWERELGKKIKVF. This chain uses TRGV9 with TRGJP. TCRdb records no J gene; here it was assigned by comparing the DNA to germline. The germline gives CDR1 GITISATS, CDR2 ISYDGTV (reference sequence). This CDR3 has 15 residues. The trim removed 3 bases at V and 6 bases at J, leaving 2 bases unmatched.

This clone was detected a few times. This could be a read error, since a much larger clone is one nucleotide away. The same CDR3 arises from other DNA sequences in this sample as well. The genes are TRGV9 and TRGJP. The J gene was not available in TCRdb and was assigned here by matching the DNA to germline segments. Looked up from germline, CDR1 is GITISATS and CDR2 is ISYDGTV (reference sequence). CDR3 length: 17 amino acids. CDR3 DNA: TGTGCCCTGTGGGAGATCTCGCAAGAGTTGGGCAAAAAAATCAAGGTATTT. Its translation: CALWEISQELGKKIKVF.

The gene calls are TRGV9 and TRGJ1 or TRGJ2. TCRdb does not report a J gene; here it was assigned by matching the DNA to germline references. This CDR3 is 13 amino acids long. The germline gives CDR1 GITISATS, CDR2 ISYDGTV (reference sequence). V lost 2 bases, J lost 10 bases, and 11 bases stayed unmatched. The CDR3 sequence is CALWEALQQKKLF. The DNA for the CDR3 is TGTGCCTTGTGGGAGGCCCTACAACAAAAGAAACTCTTT.

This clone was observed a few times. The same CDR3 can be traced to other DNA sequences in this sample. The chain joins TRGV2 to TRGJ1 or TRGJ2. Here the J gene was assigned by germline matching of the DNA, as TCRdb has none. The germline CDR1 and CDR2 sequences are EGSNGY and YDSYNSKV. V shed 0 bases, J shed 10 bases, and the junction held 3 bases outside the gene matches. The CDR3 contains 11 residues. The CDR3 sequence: CATWDGPKKLF. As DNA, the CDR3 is TGTGCCACCTGGGACGGGCCGAAGAAACTCTTT.

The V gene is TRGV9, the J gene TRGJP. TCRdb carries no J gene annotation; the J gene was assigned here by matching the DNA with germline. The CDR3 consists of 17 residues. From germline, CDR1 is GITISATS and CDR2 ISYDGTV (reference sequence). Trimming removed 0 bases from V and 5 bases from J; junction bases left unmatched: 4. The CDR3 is CALWEVIEELGKKIKVF. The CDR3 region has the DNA TGTGCCTTGTGGGAGGTGATTGAAGAGTTGGGCAAAAAAATCAAGGTATTT.

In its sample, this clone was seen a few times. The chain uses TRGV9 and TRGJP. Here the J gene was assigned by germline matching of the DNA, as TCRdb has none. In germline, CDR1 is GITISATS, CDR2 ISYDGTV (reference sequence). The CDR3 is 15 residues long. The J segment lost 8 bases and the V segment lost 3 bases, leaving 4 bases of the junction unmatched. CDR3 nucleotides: TGTGCCTTGTGGGAGTCTAAGTTGGGCAAAAAAATCAAGGTATTT. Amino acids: CALWESKLGKKIKVF.

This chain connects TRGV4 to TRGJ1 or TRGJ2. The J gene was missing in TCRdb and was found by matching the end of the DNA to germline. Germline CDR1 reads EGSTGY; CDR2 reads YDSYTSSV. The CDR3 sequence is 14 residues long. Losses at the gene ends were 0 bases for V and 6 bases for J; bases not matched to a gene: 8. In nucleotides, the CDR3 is TGTGCCACCTGGGATGGGCCCCTGGGTTATAAGAAACTCTTT. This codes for CATWDGPLGYKKLF.

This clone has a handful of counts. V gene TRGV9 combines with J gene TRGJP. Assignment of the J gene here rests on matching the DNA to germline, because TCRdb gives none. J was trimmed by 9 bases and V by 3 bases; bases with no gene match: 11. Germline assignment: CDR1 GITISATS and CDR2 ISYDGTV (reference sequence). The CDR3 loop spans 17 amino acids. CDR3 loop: CALWEPHGALGKKIKVF. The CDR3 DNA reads TGTGCCTTGTGGGAGCCGCACGGGGCGTTGGGCAAAAAAATCAAGGTATTT.

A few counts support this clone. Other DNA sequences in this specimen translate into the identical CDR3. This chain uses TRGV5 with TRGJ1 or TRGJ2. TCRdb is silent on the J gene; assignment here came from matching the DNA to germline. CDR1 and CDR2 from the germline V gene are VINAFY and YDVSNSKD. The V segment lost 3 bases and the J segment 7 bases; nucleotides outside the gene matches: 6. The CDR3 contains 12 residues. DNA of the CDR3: TGTGCCACCTGGGACCTTAGGTATAAGAAACTCTTT. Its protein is CATWDLRYKKLF.

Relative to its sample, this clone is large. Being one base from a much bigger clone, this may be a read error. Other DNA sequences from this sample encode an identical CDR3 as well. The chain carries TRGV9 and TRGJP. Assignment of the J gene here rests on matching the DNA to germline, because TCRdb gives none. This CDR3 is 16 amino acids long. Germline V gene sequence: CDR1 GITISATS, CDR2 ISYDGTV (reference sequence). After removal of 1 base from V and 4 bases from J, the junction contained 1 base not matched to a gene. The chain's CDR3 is CALWEVQELGKKIKVF. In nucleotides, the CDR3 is TGTGCCTTGTGGGAGGTCCAAGAGTTGGGCAAAAAAATCAAGGTATTT.

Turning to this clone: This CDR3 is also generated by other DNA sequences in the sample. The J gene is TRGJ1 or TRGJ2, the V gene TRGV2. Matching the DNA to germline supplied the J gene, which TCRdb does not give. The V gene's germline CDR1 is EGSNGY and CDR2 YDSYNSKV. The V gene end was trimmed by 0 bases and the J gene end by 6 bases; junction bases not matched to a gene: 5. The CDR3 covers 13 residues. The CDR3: CATWDGRGYKKLF. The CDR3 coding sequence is TGTGCCACCTGGGACGGGCGAGGTTATAAGAAACTCTTT.

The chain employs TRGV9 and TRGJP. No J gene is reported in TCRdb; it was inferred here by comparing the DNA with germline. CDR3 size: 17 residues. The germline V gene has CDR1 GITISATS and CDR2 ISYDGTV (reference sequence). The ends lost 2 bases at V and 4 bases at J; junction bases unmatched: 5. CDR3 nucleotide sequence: TGTGCCTTGTGGGAGGACCCTCAAGAGTTGGGCAAAAAAATCAAGGTATTT. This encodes CALWEDPQELGKKIKVF.

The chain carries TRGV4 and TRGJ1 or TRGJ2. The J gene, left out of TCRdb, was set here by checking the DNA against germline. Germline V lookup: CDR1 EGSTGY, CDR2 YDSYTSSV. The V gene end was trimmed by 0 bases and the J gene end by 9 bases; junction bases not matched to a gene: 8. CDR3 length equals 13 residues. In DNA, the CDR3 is TGTGCCACCTGGGATGGGCATCGCCGTAAGAAACTCTTT. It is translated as CATWDGHRRKKLF.

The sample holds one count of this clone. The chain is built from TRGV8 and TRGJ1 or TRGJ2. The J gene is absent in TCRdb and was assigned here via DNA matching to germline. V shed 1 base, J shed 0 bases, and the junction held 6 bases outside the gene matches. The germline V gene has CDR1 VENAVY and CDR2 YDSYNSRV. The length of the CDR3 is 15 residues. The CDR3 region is CATWDSASNYYKKLF. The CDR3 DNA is TGTGCCACCTGGGATAGTGCCTCGAATTATTATAAGAAACTCTTT.

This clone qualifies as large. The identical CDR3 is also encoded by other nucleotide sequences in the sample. For the CDR3, the DNA is TGTGCCTTGTGGGAGGATCTACAAGAGTTGGGCAAAAAAATCAAGGTATTT. Protein: CALWEDLQELGKKIKVF. The J gene is TRGJP, the V gene TRGV9. The J gene comes from matching the DNA to germline here; TCRdb lacks it. J lost 4 bases, V lost 2 bases, and 5 bases had no gene match. CDR3 length: 17 amino acids. The germline V gene has CDR1 GITISATS and CDR2 ISYDGTV (reference sequence).

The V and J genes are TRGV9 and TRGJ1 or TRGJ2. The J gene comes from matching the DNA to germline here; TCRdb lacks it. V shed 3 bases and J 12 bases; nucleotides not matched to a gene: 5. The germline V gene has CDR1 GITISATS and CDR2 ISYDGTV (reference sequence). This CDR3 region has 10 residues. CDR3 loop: CALWELWKLF. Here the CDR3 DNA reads TGTGCCTTGTGGGAGCTCTGGAAACTCTTT.

CDR3 nucleotide sequence: TGTGCCACCTGGGATGTCTTTAAGAAACTCTTT. Translation: CATWDVFKKLF. The rearrangement joins TRGV4 to TRGJ1 or TRGJ2. In the absence of a J gene in TCRdb, the DNA was matched to germline to assign it here. The junction had 4 bases not matched to a gene; V was cut back by 2 bases and J by 9 bases. The germline gives CDR1 EGSTGY, CDR2 YDSYTSSV. The CDR3 spans 11 residues.

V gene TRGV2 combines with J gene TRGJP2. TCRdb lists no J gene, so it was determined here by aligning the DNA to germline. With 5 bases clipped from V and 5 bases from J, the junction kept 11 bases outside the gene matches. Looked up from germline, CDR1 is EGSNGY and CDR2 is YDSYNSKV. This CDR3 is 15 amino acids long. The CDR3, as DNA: TGTGCCACCTGGGTCCCCTACGGGAGTGATTGGATCAAGACGTTT. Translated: CATWVPYGSDWIKTF.

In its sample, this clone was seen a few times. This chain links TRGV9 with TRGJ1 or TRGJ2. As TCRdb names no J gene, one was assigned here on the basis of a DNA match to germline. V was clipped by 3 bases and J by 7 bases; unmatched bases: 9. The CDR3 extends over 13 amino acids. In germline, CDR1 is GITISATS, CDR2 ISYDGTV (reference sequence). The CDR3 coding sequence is TGTGCCTTGTGGGAGCCGCTAGGGTATAAGAAACTCTTT. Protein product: CALWEPLGYKKLF.

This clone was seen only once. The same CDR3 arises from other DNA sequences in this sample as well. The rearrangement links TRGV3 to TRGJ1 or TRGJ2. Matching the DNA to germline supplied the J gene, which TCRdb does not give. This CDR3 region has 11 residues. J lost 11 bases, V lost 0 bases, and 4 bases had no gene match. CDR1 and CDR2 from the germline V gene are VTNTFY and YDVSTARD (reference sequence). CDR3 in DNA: TGTGCCACCTGGGACAGGCGAGAGAAACTCTTT. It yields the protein CATWDRREKLF.

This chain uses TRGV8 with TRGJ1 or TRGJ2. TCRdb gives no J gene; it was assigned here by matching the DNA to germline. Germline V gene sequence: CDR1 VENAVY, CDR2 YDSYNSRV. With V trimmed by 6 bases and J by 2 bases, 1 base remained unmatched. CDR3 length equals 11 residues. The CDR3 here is CATWYYYKKLF. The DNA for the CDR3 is TGTGCCACCTGGTATTATTATAAGAAACTCTTT.

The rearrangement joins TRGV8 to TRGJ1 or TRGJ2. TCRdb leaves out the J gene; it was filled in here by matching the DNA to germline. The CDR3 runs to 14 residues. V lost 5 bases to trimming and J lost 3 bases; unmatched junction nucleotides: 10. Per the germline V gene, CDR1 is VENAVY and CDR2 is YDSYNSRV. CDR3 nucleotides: TGTGCCACCTGGGCAATGGGAACTTATTATAAGAAACTCTTT. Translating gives CATWAMGTYYKKLF.

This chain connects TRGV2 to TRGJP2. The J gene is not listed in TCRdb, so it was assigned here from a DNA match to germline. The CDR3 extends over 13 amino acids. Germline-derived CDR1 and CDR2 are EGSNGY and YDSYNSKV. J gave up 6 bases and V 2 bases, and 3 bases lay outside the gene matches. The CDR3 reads CATWDDRDWIKTF. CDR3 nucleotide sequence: TGTGCCACCTGGGACGACCGTGATTGGATCAAGACGTTT.

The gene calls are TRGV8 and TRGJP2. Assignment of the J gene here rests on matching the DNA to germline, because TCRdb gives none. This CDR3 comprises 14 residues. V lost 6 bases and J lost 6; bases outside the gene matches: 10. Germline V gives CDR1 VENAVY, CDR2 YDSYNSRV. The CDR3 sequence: CATWQILGDWIKTF. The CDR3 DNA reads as TGTGCCACCTGGCAGATATTGGGTGATTGGATCAAGACGTTT.

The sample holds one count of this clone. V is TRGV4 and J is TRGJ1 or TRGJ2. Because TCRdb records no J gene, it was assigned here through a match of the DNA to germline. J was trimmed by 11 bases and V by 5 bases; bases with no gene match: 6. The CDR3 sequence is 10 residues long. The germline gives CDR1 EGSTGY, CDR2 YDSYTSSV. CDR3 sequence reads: CATWAGEKLF. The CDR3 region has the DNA TGTGCCACCTGGGCAGGAGAGAAACTCTTT.

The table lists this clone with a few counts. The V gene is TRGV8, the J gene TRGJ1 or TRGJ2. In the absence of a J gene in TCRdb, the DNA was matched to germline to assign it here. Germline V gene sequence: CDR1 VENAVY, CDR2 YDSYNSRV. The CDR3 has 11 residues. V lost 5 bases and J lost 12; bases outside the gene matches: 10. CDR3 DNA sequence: TGTGCCACCTGGGCCCGGGAGGGGAAACTCTTT. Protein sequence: CATWAREGKLF.

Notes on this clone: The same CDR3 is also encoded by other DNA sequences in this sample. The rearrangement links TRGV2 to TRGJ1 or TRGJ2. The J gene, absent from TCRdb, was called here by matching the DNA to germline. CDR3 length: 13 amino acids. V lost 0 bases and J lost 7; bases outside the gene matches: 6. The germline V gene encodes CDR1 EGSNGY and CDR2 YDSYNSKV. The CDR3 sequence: CATWDGPRYKKLF. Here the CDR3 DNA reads TGTGCCACCTGGGACGGGCCTAGATATAAGAAACTCTTT.

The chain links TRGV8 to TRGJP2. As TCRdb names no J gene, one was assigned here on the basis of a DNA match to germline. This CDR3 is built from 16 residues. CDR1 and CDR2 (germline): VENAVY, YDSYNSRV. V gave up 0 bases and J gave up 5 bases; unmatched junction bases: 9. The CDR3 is CATWDRPVRSDWIKTF. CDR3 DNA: TGTGCCACCTGGGATAGGCCGGTTAGGAGTGATTGGATCAAGACGTTT.

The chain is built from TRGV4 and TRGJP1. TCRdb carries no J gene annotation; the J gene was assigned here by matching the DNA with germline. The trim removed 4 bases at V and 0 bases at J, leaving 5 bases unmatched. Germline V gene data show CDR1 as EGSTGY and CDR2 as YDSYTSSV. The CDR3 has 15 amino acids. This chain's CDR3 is CATWEAYTTGWFKIF. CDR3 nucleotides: TGTGCCACCTGGGAAGCTTATACCACTGGTTGGTTCAAGATATTT.

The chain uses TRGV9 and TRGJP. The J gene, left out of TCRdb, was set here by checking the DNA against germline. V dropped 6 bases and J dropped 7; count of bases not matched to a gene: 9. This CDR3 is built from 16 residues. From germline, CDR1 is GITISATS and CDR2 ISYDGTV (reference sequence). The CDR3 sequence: CALWRILELGKKIKVF. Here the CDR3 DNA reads TGTGCCTTGTGGAGGATTCTGGAGTTGGGCAAAAAAATCAAGGTATTT.